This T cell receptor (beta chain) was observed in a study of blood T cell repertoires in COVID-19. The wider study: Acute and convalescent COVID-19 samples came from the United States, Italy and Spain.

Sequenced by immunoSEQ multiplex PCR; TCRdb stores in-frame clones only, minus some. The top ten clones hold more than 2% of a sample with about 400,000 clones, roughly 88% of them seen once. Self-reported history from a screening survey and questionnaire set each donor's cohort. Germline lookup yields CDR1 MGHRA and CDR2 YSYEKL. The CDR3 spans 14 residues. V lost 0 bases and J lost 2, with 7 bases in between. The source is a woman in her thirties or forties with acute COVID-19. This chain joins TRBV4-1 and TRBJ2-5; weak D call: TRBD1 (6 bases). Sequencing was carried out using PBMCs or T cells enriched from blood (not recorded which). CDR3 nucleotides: TGCGCCAGCAGCCAAGAAAGGGGGCAAGAGACCCAGTACTTC. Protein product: CASSQERGQETQYF.